The TCR beta chain described here comes from a study of PD-1 blockade in classical Hodgkin lymphoma. Study background: The patients were dosed with nivolumab 3 mg/kg, infused intravenously every 2 weeks.

The patients all showed relapse after autologous stem cell transplantation, while their brentuximab vedotin exposure varied. Turning to this clone: Its specificity is not known.

Trimming cost V 3 bases and J 0 bases; bases outside gene matches: 2. This CDR3 spans 14 amino acids. Germline lookup yields CDR1 SQVTM and CDR2 ANQGSEA. General observations from the study: Patients with a complete response exhibited baseline diversity comparable to newly diagnosed patients. Only CD4+ TCR diversity, not CD8+, had risen significantly by C4D1. Causes of the repertoire differences remain undefined, possibly disease activity or prior therapy.

TCRdb keeps only in-frame clones here, not all; method: immunoSEQ multiplex PCR. The profile shows 45,000 or so clones, approximately 70% of them singletons. This TCR was sampled from a human donor with classical Hodgkin lymphoma. The chain is built from TRBV29-1 and TRBJ2-1, with TRBD1 matching over 7 bases. The sequenced sample was peripheral blood mononuclear cells (PBMCs), obtained at baseline. The CDR3 reads CSVETGSSYNEQFF. The CDR3, as DNA: TGCAGCGTTGAGACAGGGAGCTCCTACAATGAGCAGTTCTTC.